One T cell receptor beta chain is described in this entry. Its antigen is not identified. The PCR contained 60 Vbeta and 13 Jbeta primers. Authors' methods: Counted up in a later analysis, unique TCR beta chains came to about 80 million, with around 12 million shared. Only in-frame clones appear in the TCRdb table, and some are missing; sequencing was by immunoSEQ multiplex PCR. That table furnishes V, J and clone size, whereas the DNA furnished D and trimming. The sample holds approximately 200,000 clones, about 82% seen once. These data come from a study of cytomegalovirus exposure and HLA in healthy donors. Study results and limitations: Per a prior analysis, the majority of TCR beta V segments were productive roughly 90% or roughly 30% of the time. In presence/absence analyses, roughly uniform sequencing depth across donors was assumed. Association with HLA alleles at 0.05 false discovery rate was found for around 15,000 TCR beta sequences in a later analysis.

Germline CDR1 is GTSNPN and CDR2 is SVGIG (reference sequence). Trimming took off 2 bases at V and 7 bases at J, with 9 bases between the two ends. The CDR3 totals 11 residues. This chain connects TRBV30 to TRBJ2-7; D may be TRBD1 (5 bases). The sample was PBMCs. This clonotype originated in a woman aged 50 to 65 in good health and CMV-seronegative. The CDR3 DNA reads TGTGCCTGGAGTTCTGCAGGGGAGCAGTACTTC. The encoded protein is CAWSSAGEQYF.